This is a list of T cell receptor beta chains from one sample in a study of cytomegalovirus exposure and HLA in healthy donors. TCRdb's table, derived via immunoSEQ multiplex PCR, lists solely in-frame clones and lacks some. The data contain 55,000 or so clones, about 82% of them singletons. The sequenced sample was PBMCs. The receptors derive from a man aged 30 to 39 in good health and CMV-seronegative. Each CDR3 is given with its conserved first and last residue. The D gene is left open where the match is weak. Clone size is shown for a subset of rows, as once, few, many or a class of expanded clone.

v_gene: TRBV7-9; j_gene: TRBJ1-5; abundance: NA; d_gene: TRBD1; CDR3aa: CASSLVGGQGNQPQHF; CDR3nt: TGTGCCAGCAGCTTAGTGGGTGGACAGGGCAATCAGCCCCAGCATTTT
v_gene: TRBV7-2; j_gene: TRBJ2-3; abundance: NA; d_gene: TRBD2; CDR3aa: CASSSARLASTDTQYF; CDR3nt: TGTGCCAGCAGTTCCGCCCGACTAGCGAGCACAGATACGCAGTATTTT
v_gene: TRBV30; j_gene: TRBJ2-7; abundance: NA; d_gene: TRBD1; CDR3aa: CAWIRQGLPYEQYF; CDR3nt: TGTGCCTGGATCAGACAGGGGCTTCCATACGAGCAGTACTTC
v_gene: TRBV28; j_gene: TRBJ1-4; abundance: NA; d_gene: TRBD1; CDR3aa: CASRSGGVGWDEKLFF; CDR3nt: TGTGCCAGCAGGTCAGGGGGCGTAGGATGGGATGAAAAACTGTTTTTT
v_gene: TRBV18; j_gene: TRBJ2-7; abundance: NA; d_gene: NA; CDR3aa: CASSTRGSYEQYF; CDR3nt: TGTGCCAGCTCAACCCGCGGCTCCTACGAGCAGTACTTC
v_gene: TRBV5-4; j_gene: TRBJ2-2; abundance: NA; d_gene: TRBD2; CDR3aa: CASSLAGGVTGELFF; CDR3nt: TGTGCCAGCAGCCTAGCGGGGGGGGTCACCGGGGAGCTGTTTTTT
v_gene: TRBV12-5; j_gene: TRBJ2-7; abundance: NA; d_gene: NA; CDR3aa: CASGRGEGWKQYF; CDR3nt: TGTGCTAGTGGCCGGGGAGAGGGCTGGAAGCAGTACTTC
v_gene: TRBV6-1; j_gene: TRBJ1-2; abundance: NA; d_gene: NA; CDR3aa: CASNRESNYGYTF; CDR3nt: TGTGCCAGCAACCGGGAATCTAACTATGGCTACACCTTC
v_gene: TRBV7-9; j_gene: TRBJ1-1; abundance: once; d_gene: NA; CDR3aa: CASSLGGLDTEAFF; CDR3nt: TGTGCCAGCAGCTTAGGCGGGCTTGATACTGAAGCTTTCTTT
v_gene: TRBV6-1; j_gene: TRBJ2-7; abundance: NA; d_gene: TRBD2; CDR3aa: CASSERLAGVHSVGYEQYF; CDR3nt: TGTGCCAGCAGTGAACGCCTAGCGGGAGTTCATTCGGTTGGCTACGAGCAGTACTTC
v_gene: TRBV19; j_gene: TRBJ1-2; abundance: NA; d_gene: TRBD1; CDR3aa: CASSTPGGTLSGYTF; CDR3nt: TGTGCCAGTAGTACCCCAGGGGGCACATTGAGTGGCTACACCTTC
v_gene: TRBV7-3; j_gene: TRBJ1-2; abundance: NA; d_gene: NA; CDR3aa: CASSLEPVYGYTF; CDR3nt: TGTGCCAGCAGCTTAGAGCCGGTATATGGCTACACCTTC
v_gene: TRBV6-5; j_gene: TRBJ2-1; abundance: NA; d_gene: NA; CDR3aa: CASRGRVYGYNEQFF; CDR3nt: TGTGCCAGCAGGGGTCGGGTATACGGGTACAATGAGCAGTTCTTC
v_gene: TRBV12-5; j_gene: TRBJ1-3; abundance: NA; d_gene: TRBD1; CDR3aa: CASGLVGHRTGAGNTIYF; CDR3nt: TGTGCTAGTGGTTTGGTGGGCCACCGGACAGGGGCTGGAAACACCATATATTTT
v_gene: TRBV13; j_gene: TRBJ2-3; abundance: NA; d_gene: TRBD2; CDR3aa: CASSLTKRGATDTQYF; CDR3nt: TGTGCCAGCAGCTTAACCAAGCGGGGGGCGACAGATACGCAGTATTTT
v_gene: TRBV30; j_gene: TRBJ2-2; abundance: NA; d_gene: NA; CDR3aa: CAWSRTASELFF; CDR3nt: TGTGCCTGGAGTAGGACAGCCTCGGAGCTGTTTTTT
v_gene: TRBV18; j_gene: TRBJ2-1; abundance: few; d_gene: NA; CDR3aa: CASSLRRSQDNEQFF; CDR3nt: TGTGCCAGCTCCCTTCGACGGTCACAGGACAATGAGCAGTTCTTC
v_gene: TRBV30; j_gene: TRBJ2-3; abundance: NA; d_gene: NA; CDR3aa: CAWSVGGPPATDTQYF; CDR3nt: TGTGCCTGGAGTGTGGGGGGACCCCCCGCGACAGATACGCAGTATTTT
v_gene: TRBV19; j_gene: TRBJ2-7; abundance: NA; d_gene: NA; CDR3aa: CASSIQAGEQYF; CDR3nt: TGTGCCAGTAGTATCCAGGCGGGCGAGCAGTACTTC
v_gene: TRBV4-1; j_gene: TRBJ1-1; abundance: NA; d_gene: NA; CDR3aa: CASSQEGRLNTEAFF; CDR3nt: TGCGCCAGCAGCCAAGAGGGCAGGTTGAACACTGAAGCTTTCTTT
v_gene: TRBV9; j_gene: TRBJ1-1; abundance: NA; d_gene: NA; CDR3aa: CASSVSNTEAFF; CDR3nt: TGTGCCAGCAGCGTCTCGAACACTGAAGCTTTCTTT
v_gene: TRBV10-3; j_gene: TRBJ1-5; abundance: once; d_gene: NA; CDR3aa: CATGENQPQHF; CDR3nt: TGTGCCACCGGGGAGAATCAGCCCCAGCATTTT
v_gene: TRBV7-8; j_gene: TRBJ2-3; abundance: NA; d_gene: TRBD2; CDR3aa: CASSPKPRGTSGDLLTDTQYF; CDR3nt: TGTGCCAGCAGCCCGAAGCCGCGGGGGACTAGCGGGGACCTCCTCACAGATACGCAGTATTTT
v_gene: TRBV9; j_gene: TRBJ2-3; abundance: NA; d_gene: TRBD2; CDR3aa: CASSASGGAYGTDTQYF; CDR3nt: TGTGCCAGCAGTGCTAGCGGGGGGGCCTATGGAACAGATACGCAGTATTTT
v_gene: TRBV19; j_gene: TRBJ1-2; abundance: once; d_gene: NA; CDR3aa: CASSIAANRRNYGYTF; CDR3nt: TGTGCCAGTAGTATTGCGGCTAACAGGCGGAACTATGGCTACACCTTC
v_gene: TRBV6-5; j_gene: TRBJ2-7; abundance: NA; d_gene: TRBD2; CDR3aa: CASSYSRGTIYEQYF; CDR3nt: TGTGCCAGCAGTTACTCAAGAGGGACTATCTACGAGCAGTACTTC
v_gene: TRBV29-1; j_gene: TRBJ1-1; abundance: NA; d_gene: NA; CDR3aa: CSILTGPNTEAFF; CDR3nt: TGCAGCATACTGACAGGCCCGAACACTGAAGCTTTCTTT
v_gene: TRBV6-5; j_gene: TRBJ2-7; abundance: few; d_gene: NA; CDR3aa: CASSYSWQGSSYEQYF; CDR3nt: TGTGCCAGCAGTTACTCCTGGCAGGGGTCCTCCTACGAGCAGTACTTC
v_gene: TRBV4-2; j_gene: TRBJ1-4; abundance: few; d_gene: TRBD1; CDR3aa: CASSQGDSHGTGIITNEKLFF; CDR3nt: TGTGCCAGCAGCCAAGGGGATTCCCACGGGACAGGGATTATTACTAATGAAAAACTGTTTTTT
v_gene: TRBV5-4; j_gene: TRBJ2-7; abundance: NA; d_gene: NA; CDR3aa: CASSLGTRGYEQYF; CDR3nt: TGTGCCAGCAGCTTGGGGACTCGGGGTTACGAGCAGTACTTC
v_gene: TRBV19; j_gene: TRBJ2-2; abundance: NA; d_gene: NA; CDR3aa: CASSTRVSPGELFF; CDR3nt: TGTGCCAGTAGTACCAGGGTTAGCCCCGGGGAGCTGTTTTTT
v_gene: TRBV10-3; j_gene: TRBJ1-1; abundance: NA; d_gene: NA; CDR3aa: CATNDRGTGTEAFF; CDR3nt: TGTGCCACCAATGATAGGGGGACGGGCACTGAAGCTTTCTTT
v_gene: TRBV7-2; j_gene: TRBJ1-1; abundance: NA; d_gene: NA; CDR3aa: CASSFGAQNTEAFF; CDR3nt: TGTGCCAGCAGCTTTGGGGCACAGAACACTGAAGCTTTCTTT
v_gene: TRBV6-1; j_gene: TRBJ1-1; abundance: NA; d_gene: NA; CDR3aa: CASKWGEAFF; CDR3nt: TGTGCCAGCAAATGGGGGGAGGCTTTCTTT
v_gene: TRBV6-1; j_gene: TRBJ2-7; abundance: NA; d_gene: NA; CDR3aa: CASNSNRAEQYF; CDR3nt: TGTGCCAGCAATAGTAACAGGGCCGAGCAGTACTTC
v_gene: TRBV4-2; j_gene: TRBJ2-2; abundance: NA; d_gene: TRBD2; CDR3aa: CASSQDGAGGPGELFF; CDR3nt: TGTGCCAGCAGCCAAGATGGAGCGGGGGGGCCCGGGGAGCTGTTTTTT
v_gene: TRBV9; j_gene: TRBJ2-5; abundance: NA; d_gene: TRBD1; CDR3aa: CASSVGGQGSRETQYF; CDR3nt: TGTGCCAGCAGCGTAGGGGGACAGGGGAGTAGAGAGACCCAGTACTTC
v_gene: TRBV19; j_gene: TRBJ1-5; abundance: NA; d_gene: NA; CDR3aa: CASSIFLEQYSNQPQHF; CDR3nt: TGTGCCAGTAGTATTTTCTTGGAACAGTATAGCAATCAGCCCCAGCATTTT
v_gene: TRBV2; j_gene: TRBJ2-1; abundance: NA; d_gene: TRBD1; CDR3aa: CASSLGADRYNEQFF; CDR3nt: TGTGCCAGCAGTCTGGGGGCGGACAGGTACAATGAGCAGTTCTTC
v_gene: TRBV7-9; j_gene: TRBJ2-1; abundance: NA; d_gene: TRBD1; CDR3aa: CASNTGGYNEQFF; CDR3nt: TGTGCCAGTAACACAGGGGGGTACAATGAGCAGTTCTTC
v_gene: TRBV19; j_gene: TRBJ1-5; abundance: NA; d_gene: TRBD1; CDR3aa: CATKNRGLNQPQHF; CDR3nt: TGTGCCACTAAAAACAGGGGACTGAATCAGCCCCAGCATTTT
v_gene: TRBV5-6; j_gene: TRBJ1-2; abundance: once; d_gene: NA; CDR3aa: CASSLGTSYGYTF; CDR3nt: TGTGCCAGCAGCTTGGGGACTTCCTATGGCTACACCTTC
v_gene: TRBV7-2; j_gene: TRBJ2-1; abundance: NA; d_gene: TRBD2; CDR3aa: CASTLAGLAAYNEQFF; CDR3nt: TGTGCCAGCACTTTAGCGGGACTAGCGGCCTACAATGAGCAGTTCTTC
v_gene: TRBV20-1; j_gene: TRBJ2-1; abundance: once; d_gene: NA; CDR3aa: CSAIPRQGQFF; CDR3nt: TGCAGTGCTATCCCCCGCCAGGGGCAGTTCTTC
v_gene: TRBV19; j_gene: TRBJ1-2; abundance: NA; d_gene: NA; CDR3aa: CASSRTVQTNYGYTF; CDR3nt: TGTGCCAGTAGCCGGACAGTTCAAACCAACTATGGCTACACCTTC
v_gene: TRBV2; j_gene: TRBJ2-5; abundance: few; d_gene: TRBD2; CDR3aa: CATTLAEQETQYF; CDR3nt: TGTGCCACCACACTAGCGGAACAAGAGACCCAGTACTTC
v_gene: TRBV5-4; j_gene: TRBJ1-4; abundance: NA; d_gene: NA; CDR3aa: CASSLSTSATNEKLFF; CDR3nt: TGTGCCAGCAGCTTGAGTACGTCAGCAACTAATGAAAAACTGTTTTTT
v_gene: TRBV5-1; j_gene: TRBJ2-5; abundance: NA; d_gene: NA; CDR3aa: CASRGDNEETQYF; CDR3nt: TGCGCCAGCAGGGGGGACAATGAAGAGACCCAGTACTTC
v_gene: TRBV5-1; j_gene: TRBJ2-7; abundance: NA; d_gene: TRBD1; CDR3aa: CASSLMRQGSEQYF; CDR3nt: TGCGCCAGCAGCTTGATGAGACAGGGGAGCGAGCAGTACTTC
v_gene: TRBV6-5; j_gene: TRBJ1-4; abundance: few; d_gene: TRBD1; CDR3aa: CASRLMTGAEKLFF; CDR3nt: TGTGCCAGCAGACTCATGACAGGGGCAGAAAAACTGTTTTTT
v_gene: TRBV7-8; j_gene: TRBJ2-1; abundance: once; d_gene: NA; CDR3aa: CASSSSGHEIGQFF; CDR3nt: TGTGCCAGCAGCTCGTCGGGACACGAGATCGGGCAGTTCTTC
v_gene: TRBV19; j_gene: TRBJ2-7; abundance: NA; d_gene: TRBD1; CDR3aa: CASTASGQGTYEQYF; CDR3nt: TGTGCCAGTACCGCAAGCGGACAGGGTACCTACGAGCAGTACTTC
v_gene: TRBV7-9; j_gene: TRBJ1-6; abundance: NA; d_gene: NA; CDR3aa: CASSLGQGRSPLHF; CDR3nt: TGTGCCAGCAGCTTGGGGCAGGGGAGATCACCCCTCCACTTT
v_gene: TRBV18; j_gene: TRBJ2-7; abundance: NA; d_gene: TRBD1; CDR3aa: CASSRDPGQLFYEQYF; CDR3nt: TGTGCCAGCTCTCGCGATCCGGGACAGCTATTCTACGAGCAGTACTTC
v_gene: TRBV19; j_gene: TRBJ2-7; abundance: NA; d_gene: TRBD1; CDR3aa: CASSIAPDRGYEQYF; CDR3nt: TGTGCCAGTAGTATAGCCCCGGACAGGGGCTACGAGCAGTACTTC
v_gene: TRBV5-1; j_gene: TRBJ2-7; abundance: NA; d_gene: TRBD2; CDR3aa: CASSPGTSISYEQYF; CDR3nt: TGCGCCAGCAGCCCGGGGACTAGCATATCCTACGAGCAGTACTTC
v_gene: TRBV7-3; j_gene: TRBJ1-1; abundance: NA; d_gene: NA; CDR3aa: CASSLPGSTEAFF; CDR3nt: TGTGCCAGCAGCTTACCAGGGTCCACTGAAGCTTTCTTT
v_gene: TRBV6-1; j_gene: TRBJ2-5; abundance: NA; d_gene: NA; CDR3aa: CASSDSGRETQYF; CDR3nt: TGTGCCAGCAGTGATTCAGGTCGGGAGACCCAGTACTTC
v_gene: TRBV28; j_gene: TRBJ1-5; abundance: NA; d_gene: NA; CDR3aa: CASRGTGVSNQPQHF; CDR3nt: TGTGCCAGCAGAGGAACGGGGGTCAGCAATCAGCCCCAGCATTTT